The 15 T cell receptor beta chains presented below share a single source sample, sequenced in a study of Ad26.COV2.S vaccination and SARS-CoV-2 variants. Specified treatment: around 19 received Ad26.COV2.S at low or high dose, single or two shots; several received placebo; per-sample allocation not given. Repertoires come from day 63 after the first vaccine or placebo injection. The repertoire was sequenced with immunoSEQ multiplex PCR; TCRdb's copy has only in-frame clones and lacks some. The sample shows fewer than 500,000 clones, about 88% of them seen only once. The sample in question was peripheral blood, obtained in a trial of Ad26.COV2.S vaccine versus placebo. The receptors derive from a person aged 18-65 years who received the Ad26.COV2.S COVID-19 vaccine or a placebo.

V gene TRBV7-3 combines with J gene TRBJ1-1; 7 positions agree with TRBD1. Trimming cost V 2 bases and J 0 bases; bases outside gene matches: 12. The germline V gene encodes CDR1 SGHTA and CDR2 FQGTGA. The CDR3 totals 18 residues. The CDR3 coding sequence is TGTGCCAGCAGCTTAGAAGGGGGCCCCACGGTTTTGAACACTGAAGCTTTCTTT. It specifies CASSLEGGPTVLNTEAFF.

The CDR3 bases are TGCGCCAGCAGCCCCACAACACCCTCGGATGGCTACACCTTC. Its protein product is CASSPTTPSDGYTF. The chain is built from TRBV5-1 and TRBJ1-2; D not resolved. Germline assignment: CDR1 SGHRS and CDR2 YFSETQ. Trimming shortened V by 4 bases and J by 6 bases, and 16 bases separated the two germline ends. There are 14 residues in the CDR3.

This clone appeared a few times. The CDR3 sequence: CAGRDSSYEQYV. CDR3 in DNA: TGTGCCGGACGGGACAGCTCCTACGAGCAGTACGTC. The chain couples TRBV2 to TRBJ2-7; 7 nucleotides agree with TRBD1. This CDR3 has 12 residues. Germline V CDR1 and CDR2: SNHLY, FYNNEI. V lost 11 bases, J lost 0 bases, and 4 bases stayed unmatched.

J is TRBJ1-5 and V is TRBV29-1; D perhaps matches TRBD1 (6 bases). Per the germline V gene, CDR1 is SQVTM and CDR2 is ANQGSEA. Trimming stripped 1 base from V and 5 bases from J, with 15 bases between. The CDR3 is 15 residues long. Here the CDR3 DNA reads TGCAGCGTTGAAGTCCTAGGGGACATCCATCAGCCCCAGCATTTT. Protein sequence: CSVEVLGDIHQPQHF.

The chain links TRBV16 to TRBJ1-2, with a possible D match to TRBD1 (5 bases). The germline V gene encodes CDR1 KGHSY and CDR2 FQNENV. The CDR3 is 16 residues long. Trimming removed 1 base from V and 4 bases from J, with 16 bases in between. CDR3 nucleotide sequence: TGTGCCAGCAGCCAATTATCTCGCGACAGAACCTATGGCTACACCTTC. Protein sequence: CASSQLSRDRTYGYTF.

Here the CDR3 DNA reads TGTGCCAGCAGCCCCCTAGCGGGGGGGTCTTTTGGCAATGAGCAGTTCTTC. Protein sequence: CASSPLAGGSFGNEQFF. The chain links TRBV7-3 to TRBJ2-1, with 12 bases fitting TRBD2. Germline V lookup: CDR1 SGHTA, CDR2 FQGTGA. The CDR3 consists of 17 residues. After removal of 5 bases from V and 6 bases from J, the junction contained 11 bases not matched to a gene.

As regards this clone: One end of the junction does not line up with germline, which may come from a read error. This chain joins TRBV20-1 and TRBJ1-1; D gene ambiguous. CDR3 length equals 9 residues. Germline CDR1 reads DFQATT; CDR2 reads SNEGSKA (reference sequence). CDR3 DNA sequence: TGCAGTGCTTACAATACGCCGTGGTGG. This gives the protein CSAYNTPWW.

The chain recombines TRBV5-1 with TRBJ2-5; 7 nucleotides match TRBD2. After removal of 3 bases from V and 6 bases from J, the junction contained 11 bases not matched to a gene. In germline, CDR1 is SGHRS, CDR2 YFSETQ. This CDR3 region has 15 residues. The CDR3 loop reads CASSSTPPGGKTQYF. In DNA, the CDR3 is TGCGCCAGCAGCTCCACTCCGCCGGGGGGAAAGACCCAGTACTTC. Using reference TRBV5-1 and TRBJ2-5 for the parts outside the CDR3, the full variable domain is KAGVTQTPRYLIKTRGQQVTLSCSPISGHRSVSWYQQTPGQGLQFLFEYFSETQRNKGNFPGRFSGRQFSNSRSEMNVSTLELGDSALYLCASSSTPPGGKTQYFGPGTRLLVL.

V and J are TRBV27 and TRBJ1-1; TRBD1 is a possible D gene (5 bases). The CDR3 is 14 residues long. V was pared by 2 bases and J by 4 bases, with 11 bases between. The germline gives CDR1 MNHEY, CDR2 SMNVEV (reference sequence). Here the CDR3 DNA reads TGTGCCAGCAGTTTAAAGGGGCTTGGCACTGAAGCTTTCTTT. Protein product: CASSLKGLGTEAFF.

A single count supports this clone. The chain is built from TRBV18 and TRBJ1-1; TRBD1 agrees at 10 bases. The trim removed 3 bases at V and 6 bases at J, leaving 7 bases unmatched. Germline lookup yields CDR1 KGHSH and CDR2 LQKENI. The CDR3 consists of 15 residues. CDR3 sequence (DNA): TGTGCCAGCTCACCGTGGACAGGGGGTAGTTCTGAAGCTTTCTTT. It is translated as CASSPWTGGSSEAFF.

V usage is TRBV19 and J usage is TRBJ1-2; 7 nucleotides line up with TRBD1. V was clipped by 0 bases and J by 5 bases; unmatched bases: 6. This CDR3 has 15 amino acids. Germline V lookup: CDR1 LNHDA, CDR2 SQIVND (reference sequence). CDR3 nucleotide sequence: TGTGCCAGTAGTATAGATACAGGGACAGAGTATGGCTACACCTTC. Translated: CASSIDTGTEYGYTF. The variable domain in full, with the rest retrieved from reference TRBV19 and TRBJ1-2, is DGGITQSPKYLFRKEGQNVTLSCEQNLNHDAMYWYRQDPGQGLRLIYYSQIVNDFQKGDIAEGYSVSREKKESFPLTVTSAQKNPTAFYLCASSIDTGTEYGYTFGSGTRLTVV.

This chain connects TRBV24-1 to TRBJ1-2; 8 bases align to TRBD1. The germline V gene encodes CDR1 KGHDR and CDR2 SFDVKD. The CDR3 extends over 14 amino acids. V shed 3 bases, J shed 4 bases, and the junction held 3 bases outside the gene matches. The CDR3 nucleotides read TGTGCCACCAGTGATGCTACAGGGGGCTATGGCTACACCTTC. This sequence encodes CATSDATGGYGYTF.

Comment on this clone: The sample holds other DNA sequences that translate to the same CDR3. J is TRBJ2-2 and V is TRBV19; D unclear. Germline lookup yields CDR1 LNHDA and CDR2 SQIVND (reference sequence). The V and J ends lost 3 bases and 5 bases respectively, with 7 bases between them. The CDR3 length is 13 residues. This CDR3 reads CASSIVPTGELFF. The CDR3 DNA reads as TGTGCCAGTAGTATTGTCCCAACCGGGGAGCTGTTTTTT.

The rearrangement links TRBV19 to TRBJ1-1; 7 nucleotides agree with TRBD1. CDR1 and CDR2 from the germline V gene are LNHDA and SQIVND (reference sequence). V was pared by 2 bases and J by 3 bases, with 9 bases of the junction left unmatched. The CDR3 contains 16 residues. CDR3 nucleotide sequence: TGTGCCAGTAGTATAAGAACAGGGGTTGGGTACACTGAAGCTTTCTTT. It yields the protein CASSIRTGVGYTEAFF.

The chain carries TRBV9 and TRBJ2-1; maybe TRBD2 (6 bases). The CDR3 is 16 residues long. The germline V and J ends were trimmed by 4 bases and 4 bases, with 18 bases remaining between them. CDR1 is SGDLS and CDR2 is YYNGEE in the germline V gene. CDR3 residues: CASSRQAGLPYNEQFF. CDR3 bases: TGTGCCAGCAGCAGACAAGCGGGTCTGCCTTACAATGAGCAGTTCTTC.